The text below deals with one T cell receptor beta chain. Antigen unknown. V trimming: 4 bases; J trimming: 4 bases; junction bases outside the gene matches: 2. Germline V gene sequence: CDR1 ENHRY, CDR2 SYGVKD. The CDR3 sequence is 14 residues long. The source of the sample is a study of Graves' ophthalmopathy and Graves' hyperthyroidism. Findings and caveats of the study: Most thyroid-expanded clonotypes exceeding 0.001 frequency were also found in blood.

Amplification targeted the TCR beta CDR3 regions, with RNA transcripts as the source material. Amplification began with first-round RT-PCR using HTBI primers, then second-round multiplex PCR was performed. Each CDR3 protein is one row after TCRdb ran MiXCR on the multiplex PCR reads. The repertoire consists of 600,000 to 700,000 distinct CDR3 sequences, with about 38% occurring once and the leading ten covering more than 2.5%. A duration under 3 months, NOSPECS ≥4, CAS ≥3 and moderate-to-severe activity characterized the donors with ophthalmopathy. Clinical symptoms and serum thyroxine were used for diagnosis; TRAb, thyroid ultrasound and orbital computed tomography were also relied on. As the starting material, more than 8 ml of fresh peripheral blood yielded the PBMCs.

This clonotype was obtained from an adult man with Graves' ophthalmopathy. This chain connects TRBV10-3 to TRBJ2-3, with 10 bases matching TRBD2. Source material: peripheral blood. CDR3 region: CAISASGRADTQYF. In nucleotides, the CDR3 is TGTGCCATCAGTGCCAGCGGGAGGGCAGATACGCAGTATTTT.